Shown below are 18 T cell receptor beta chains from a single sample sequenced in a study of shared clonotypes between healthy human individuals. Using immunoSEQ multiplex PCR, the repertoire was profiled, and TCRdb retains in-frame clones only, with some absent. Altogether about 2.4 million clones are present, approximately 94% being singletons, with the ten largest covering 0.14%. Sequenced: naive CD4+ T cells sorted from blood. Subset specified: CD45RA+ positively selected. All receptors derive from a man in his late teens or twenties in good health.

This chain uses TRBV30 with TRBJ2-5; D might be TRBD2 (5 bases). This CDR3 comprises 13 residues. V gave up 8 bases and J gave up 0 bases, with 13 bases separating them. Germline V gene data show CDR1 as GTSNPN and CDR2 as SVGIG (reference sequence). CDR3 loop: CALGGLNQETQYF. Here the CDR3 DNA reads TGTGCCCTAGGCGGGCTAAACCAAGAGACCCAGTACTTC.

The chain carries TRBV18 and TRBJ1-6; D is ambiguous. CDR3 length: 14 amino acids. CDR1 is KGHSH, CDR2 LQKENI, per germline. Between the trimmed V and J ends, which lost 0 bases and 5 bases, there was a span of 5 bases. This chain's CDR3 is CASSPPGDNSPLHF. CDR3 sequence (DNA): TGTGCCAGCTCACCACCCGGGGATAATTCACCCCTCCACTTT.

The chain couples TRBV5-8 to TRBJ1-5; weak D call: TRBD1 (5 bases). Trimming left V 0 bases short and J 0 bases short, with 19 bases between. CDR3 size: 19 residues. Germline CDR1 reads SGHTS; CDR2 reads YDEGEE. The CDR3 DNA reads TGTGCCAGCAGCTTGGCCCTTCTAGCGGGGACCTATAGCAATCAGCCCCAGCATTTT. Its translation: CASSLALLAGTYSNQPQHF.

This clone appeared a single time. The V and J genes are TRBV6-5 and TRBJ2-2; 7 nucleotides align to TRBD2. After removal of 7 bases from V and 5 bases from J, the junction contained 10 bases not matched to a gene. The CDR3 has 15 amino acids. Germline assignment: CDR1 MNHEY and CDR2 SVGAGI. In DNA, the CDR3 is TGTGCCAGCAACTCACTGGGAGGGCGGACCGGGGAGCTGTTTTTT. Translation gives CASNSLGGRTGELFF.

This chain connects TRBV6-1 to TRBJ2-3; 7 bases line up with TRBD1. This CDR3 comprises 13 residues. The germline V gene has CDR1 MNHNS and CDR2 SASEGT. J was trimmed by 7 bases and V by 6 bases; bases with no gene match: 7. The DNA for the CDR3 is TGTGCCAGCAGGACAGGGATACAAAATACGCAGTATTTT. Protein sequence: CASRTGIQNTQYF.

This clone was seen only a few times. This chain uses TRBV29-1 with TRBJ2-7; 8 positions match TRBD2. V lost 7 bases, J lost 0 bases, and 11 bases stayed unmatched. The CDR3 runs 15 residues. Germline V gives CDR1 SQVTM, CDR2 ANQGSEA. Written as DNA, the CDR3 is TGCAGCGCTGCTACGGCGGGGGGCGACTCCTACGAGCAGTACTTC. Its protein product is CSAATAGGDSYEQYF.

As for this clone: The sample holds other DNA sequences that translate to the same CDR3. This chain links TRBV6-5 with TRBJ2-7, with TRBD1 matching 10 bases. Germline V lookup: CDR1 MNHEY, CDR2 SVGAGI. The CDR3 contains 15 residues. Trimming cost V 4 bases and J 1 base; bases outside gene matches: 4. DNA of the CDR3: TGTGCCAGCAGTTCTCCGGGACAGGGGTCCTACGAGCAGTACTTC. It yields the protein CASSSPGQGSYEQYF.

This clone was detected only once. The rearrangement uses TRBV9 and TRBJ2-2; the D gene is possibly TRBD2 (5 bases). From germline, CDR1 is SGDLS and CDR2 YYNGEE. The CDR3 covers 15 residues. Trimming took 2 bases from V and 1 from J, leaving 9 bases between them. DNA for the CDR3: TGTGCCAGCAGCGTCCGGGGAATGAACACCGGGGAGCTGTTTTTT. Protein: CASSVRGMNTGELFF.

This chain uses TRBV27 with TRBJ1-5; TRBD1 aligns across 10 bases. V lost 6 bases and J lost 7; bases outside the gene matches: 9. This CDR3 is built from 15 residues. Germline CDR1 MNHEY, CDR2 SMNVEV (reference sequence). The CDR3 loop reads CASSSGTGVGQPQHF. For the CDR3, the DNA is TGTGCCAGCAGCTCCGGGACAGGGGTGGGCCAGCCCCAGCATTTT.

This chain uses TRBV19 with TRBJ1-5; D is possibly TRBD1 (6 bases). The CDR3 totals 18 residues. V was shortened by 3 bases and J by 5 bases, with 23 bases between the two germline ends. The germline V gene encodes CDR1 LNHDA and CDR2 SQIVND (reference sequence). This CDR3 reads CASSITGQGGVVDQPQHF. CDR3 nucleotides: TGTGCCAGTAGTATTACAGGGCAGGGCGGTGTGGTAGATCAGCCCCAGCATTTT. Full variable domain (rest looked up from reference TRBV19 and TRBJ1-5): DGGITQSPKYLFRKEGQNVTLSCEQNLNHDAMYWYRQDPGQGLRLIYYSQIVNDFQKGDIAEGYSVSREKKESFPLTVTSAQKNPTAFYLCASSITGQGGVVDQPQHFGDGTRLSIL.

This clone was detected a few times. The CDR3 nucleotides are TGCGCCAGCAGCTTGGGGCAGGCGGAGACCCAGTACTTC. Translation gives CASSLGQAETQYF. This chain connects TRBV5-1 to TRBJ2-5; unclear D gene. Trimming pared 0 bases from V and 5 bases from J, leaving 8 bases between. Per the germline V gene, CDR1 is SGHRS and CDR2 is YFSETQ. The CDR3 is made up of 13 amino acids. The entire variable domain, with the rest obtained from reference TRBV5-1 and TRBJ2-5, is as follows: KAGVTQTPRYLIKTRGQQVTLSCSPISGHRSVSWYQQTPGQGLQFLFEYFSETQRNKGNFPGRFSGRQFSNSRSEMNVSTLELGDSALYLCASSLGQAETQYFGPGTRLLVL.

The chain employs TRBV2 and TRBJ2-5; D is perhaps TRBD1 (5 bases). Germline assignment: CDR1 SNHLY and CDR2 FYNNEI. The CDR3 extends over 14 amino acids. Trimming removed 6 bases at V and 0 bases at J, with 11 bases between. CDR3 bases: TGTGCCAGCAGGGGTGGGGCGGACCAAGAGACCCAGTACTTC. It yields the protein CASRGGADQETQYF.

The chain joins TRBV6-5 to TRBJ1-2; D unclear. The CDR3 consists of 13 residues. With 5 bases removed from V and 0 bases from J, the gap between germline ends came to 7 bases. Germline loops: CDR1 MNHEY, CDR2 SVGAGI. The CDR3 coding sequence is TGTGCCAGCAGTCCCCGCACTAACTATGGCTACACCTTC. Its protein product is CASSPRTNYGYTF.

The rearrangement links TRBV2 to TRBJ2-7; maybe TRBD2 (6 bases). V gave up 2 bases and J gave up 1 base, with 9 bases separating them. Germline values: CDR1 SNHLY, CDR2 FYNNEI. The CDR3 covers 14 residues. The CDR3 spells CASSETDYSYEQYF. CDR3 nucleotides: TGTGCCAGCAGTGAAACGGACTATTCCTACGAGCAGTACTTC.

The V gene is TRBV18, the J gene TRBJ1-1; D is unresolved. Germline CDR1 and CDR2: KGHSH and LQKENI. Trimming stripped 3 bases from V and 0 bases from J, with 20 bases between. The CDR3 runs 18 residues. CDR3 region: CASSPTEGVVWVNTEAFF. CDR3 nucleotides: TGTGCCAGCTCACCTACAGAGGGTGTAGTCTGGGTGAACACTGAAGCTTTCTTT.

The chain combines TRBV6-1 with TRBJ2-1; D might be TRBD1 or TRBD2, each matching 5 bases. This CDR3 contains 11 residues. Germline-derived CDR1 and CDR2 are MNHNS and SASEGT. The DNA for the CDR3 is TGTTCCGTGGGACGGAACAATGAGCAGTTCTTC. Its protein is CSVGRNNEQFF.

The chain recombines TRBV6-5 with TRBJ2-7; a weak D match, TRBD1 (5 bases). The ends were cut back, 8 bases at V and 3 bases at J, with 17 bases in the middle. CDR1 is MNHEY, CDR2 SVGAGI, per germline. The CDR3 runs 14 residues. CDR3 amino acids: CASGRGGQNYEQYF. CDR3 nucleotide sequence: TGTGCCAGCGGAAGGGGCGGTCAGAACTACGAGCAGTACTTC.

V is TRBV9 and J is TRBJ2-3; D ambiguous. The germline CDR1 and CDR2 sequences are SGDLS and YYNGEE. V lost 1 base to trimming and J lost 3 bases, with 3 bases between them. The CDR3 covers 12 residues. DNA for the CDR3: TGTGCCAGCAGCGTACAGACAGATACGCAGTATTTT. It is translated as CASSVQTDTQYF.